Shown below are 11 T cell receptor beta chains from a single sample sequenced in a study of OX40 agonist ivuxolimab in advanced cancers. The repertoire was sequenced with immunoSEQ multiplex PCR; TCRdb's copy has only in-frame clones and lacks some. Of some 79,000 clones detected, around nine tenths appear once; the ten largest clones hold over 0.35%. The sample consisted of CD4+ or CD8+ T cells sorted from blood, taken in a trial of the OX40 agonist ivuxolimab. The receptors were gathered from an adult with an advanced solid tumor such as melanoma, head and neck, liver or kidney cancer.

The chain uses TRBV7-9 and TRBJ2-3, with 12 bases identical to TRBD2. J gave up 6 bases and V 2 bases, and 6 bases lay outside the gene matches. Germline V gene data show CDR1 as SEHNR and CDR2 as FQNEAQ (reference sequence). The CDR3 totals 16 residues. CDR3 region: CASSLRLAGEVDTQYF. CDR3 in DNA: TGTGCCAGCAGCTTAAGACTAGCGGGAGAAGTGGATACGCAGTATTTT.

This clone came up once. The rearrangement links TRBV7-2 to TRBJ2-3; 13 bases map to TRBD2. Unmatched junction bases numbered 6, after V lost 5 bases and J lost 4 bases. This CDR3 has 16 residues. Germline loops: CDR1 SGHTA, CDR2 FQGNSA. The CDR3 nucleotides read TGTGCCAGCAGCGCCGGACTAGCGGGAGCCCCAGATACGCAGTATTTT. Residues: CASSAGLAGAPDTQYF.

The J gene is TRBJ2-1, the V gene TRBV2, with a weak D call TRBD2 (6 bases). Per the germline V gene, CDR1 is SNHLY and CDR2 is FYNNEI. Trimming took off 6 bases at V and 2 bases at J, with 8 bases between the two ends. The CDR3 runs to 13 residues. The CDR3 bases are TGTGCCAGCAGGGGGGGTCCCTACAATGAGCAGTTCTTC. It translates to CASRGGPYNEQFF.

In this sample, this clone turned up a few times. J is TRBJ2-7 and V is TRBV7-6, with D possibly being TRBD1 (5 bases). The CDR3 is 14 residues long. V was shortened by 1 base and J by 7 bases, with 14 bases between the two germline ends. In germline, CDR1 is SGHVS, CDR2 FNYEAQ. In DNA form, the CDR3 reads TGTGCCAGCAGCTTAGGGGCAGGGCGTCGGGAGCAGTACTTC. It translates to CASSLGAGRREQYF.

The chain carries TRBV9 and TRBJ1-1, with D perhaps TRBD1 (5 bases). The germline CDR1 and CDR2 sequences are SGDLS and YYNGEE. The CDR3 sequence is 15 residues long. V lost 5 bases and J 1 base, leaving 15 bases between the germline ends. This CDR3 is CASRVRAGPNTEAFF. For the CDR3, the DNA is TGTGCCAGCAGGGTAAGGGCGGGGCCGAACACTGAAGCTTTCTTT.

This rearrangement joins TRBV5-4 to TRBJ2-1; D is undetermined. In germline, CDR1 is SGHNT, CDR2 YYREEE (reference sequence). The CDR3 consists of 12 residues. V was clipped by 2 bases and J by 4 bases, with 4 bases between them. CDR3 amino acids: CASSFGYNEQFF. As DNA, the CDR3 is TGTGCCAGCAGCTTCGGTTACAATGAGCAGTTCTTC.

The V call is TRBV10-3, the J call TRBJ2-7; D is uncertain. V dropped 8 bases and J dropped 0 bases, with 14 bases sitting between them. CDR3 length: 14 residues. The V gene's germline CDR1 is ENHRY and CDR2 SYGVKD. The CDR3 loop is CAIRTQVSSYEQYF. For the CDR3, the DNA is TGTGCCATCCGGACCCAGGTGAGCTCCTACGAGCAGTACTTC.

The chain uses TRBV6-5 and TRBJ2-2; 13 positions agree with TRBD2. CDR1 and CDR2 from the germline V gene are MNHEY and SVGAGI. CDR3 length: 16 amino acids. The J segment lost 9 bases and the V segment lost 4 bases, leaving 8 bases of the junction unmatched. The CDR3 is CASSSNGLAGVRELFF. The CDR3 DNA reads as TGTGCCAGCAGTTCAAACGGACTAGCGGGAGTGAGGGAGCTGTTTTTT.

The chain employs TRBV6-6 and TRBJ2-1; 12 bases agree with TRBD1. This CDR3 is 16 amino acids long. Germline V gene lookup returns CDR1 MNHNY and CDR2 SVGAGI (reference sequence). Trimming took 4 bases from V and 4 from J; bases not matched to a gene: 5. The CDR3 region is CASSSRDRGPYNEQFF. The CDR3 nucleotides are TGTGCCAGCAGTTCCCGGGACAGGGGGCCTTACAATGAGCAGTTCTTC.

J is TRBJ2-2 and V is TRBV2, with a possible D match to TRBD1 (6 bases). CDR1 SNHLY and CDR2 FYNNEI come from the germline V gene. Trimming shortened V by 6 bases and J by 8 bases, and 13 bases separated the two germline ends. The CDR3 is 13 residues long. The CDR3 DNA sequence: TGTGCCAGCAGCTCACAGGGAGCTGGGGAGCTGTTTTTT. Amino acid sequence: CASSSQGAGELFF.

This chain joins TRBV19 and TRBJ1-2, with 8 bases lining up with TRBD1. With 9 bases clipped from V and 7 bases from J, the junction kept 13 bases outside the gene matches. Per germline, CDR1 LNHDA and CDR2 SQIVND (reference sequence). The CDR3 extends over 14 amino acids. The CDR3 DNA is TGTGCCAGCCAGACAGGGGCTCAAAGGATTGGCTACACCTTC. It is translated as CASQTGAQRIGYTF.